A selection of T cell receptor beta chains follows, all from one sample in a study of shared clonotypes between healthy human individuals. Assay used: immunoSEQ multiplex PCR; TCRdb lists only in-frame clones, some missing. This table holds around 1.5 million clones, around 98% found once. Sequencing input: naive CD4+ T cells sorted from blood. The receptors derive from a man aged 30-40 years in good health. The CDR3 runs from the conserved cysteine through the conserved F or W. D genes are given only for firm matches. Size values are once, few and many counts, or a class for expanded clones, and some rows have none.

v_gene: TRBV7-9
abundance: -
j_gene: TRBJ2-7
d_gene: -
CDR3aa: CASSQRRSYEQYF
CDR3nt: TGTGCCAGCAGCCAACGCCGATCCTACGAGCAGTACTTC

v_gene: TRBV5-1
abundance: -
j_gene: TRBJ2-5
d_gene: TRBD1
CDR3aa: CASSFQGTGGQETQYF
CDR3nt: TGCGCCAGCAGCTTTCAGGGGACAGGGGGCCAAGAGACCCAGTACTTC

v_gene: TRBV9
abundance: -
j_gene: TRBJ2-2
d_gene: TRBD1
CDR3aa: CASSVVPGGVGELFF
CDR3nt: TGTGCCAGCAGCGTAGTGCCAGGGGGCGTCGGGGAGCTGTTTTTT

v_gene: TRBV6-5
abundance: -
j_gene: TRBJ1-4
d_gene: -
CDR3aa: CASSYSIREKLFF
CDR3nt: TGTGCCAGCAGTTACTCGATCCGGGAAAAACTGTTTTTT

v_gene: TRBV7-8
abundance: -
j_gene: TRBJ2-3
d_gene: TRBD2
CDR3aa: CASSNSRGGDTQYF
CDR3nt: TGTGCCAGCAGCAACTCTCGCGGGGGAGATACGCAGTATTTT

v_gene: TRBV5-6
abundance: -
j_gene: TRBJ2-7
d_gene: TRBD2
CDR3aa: CASSSGLAGKAGEQYF
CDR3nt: TGTGCCAGCAGCTCGGGACTAGCGGGGAAAGCGGGCGAGCAGTACTTC

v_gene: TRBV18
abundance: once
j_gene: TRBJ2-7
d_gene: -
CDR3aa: CASSPQREEEQYF
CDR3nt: TGTGCCAGCTCACCACAGAGGGAAGAGGAGCAGTACTTC

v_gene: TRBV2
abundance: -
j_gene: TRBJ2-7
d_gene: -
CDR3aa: CASNRHSDSYEQYF
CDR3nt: TGTGCCAGCAATCGACACAGCGATTCCTACGAGCAGTACTTC

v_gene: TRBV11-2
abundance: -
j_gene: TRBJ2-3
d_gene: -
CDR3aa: CASSLEDYRDTQYF
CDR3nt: TGTGCCAGCAGCTTAGAGGACTACAGGGATACGCAGTATTTT

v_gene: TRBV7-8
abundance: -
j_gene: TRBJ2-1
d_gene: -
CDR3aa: CASSLDVGDQQFF
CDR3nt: TGTGCCAGCAGCTTAGATGTTGGGGACCAGCAGTTCTTC

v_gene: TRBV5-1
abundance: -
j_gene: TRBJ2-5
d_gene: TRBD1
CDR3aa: CASSLARQGLFSQYF
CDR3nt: TGCGCCAGCAGCTTGGCCCGACAGGGCCTCTTTTCCCAGTACTTC

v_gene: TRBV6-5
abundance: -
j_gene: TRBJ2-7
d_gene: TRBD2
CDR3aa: CASKGLAKGSYEQYF
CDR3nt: TGTGCCAGCAAGGGACTAGCAAAGGGGTCCTACGAGCAGTACTTC

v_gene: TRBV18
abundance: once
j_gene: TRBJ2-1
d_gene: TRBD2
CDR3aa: CASSPGGSVYNEQFF
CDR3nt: TGTGCCAGCTCACCGGGCGGGAGTGTCTACAATGAGCAGTTCTTC

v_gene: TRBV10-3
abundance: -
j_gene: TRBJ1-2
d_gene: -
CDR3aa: CATDGKSGGSNYGYTF
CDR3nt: TGTGCCACCGACGGTAAAAGTGGTGGGTCTAACTATGGCTACACCTTC

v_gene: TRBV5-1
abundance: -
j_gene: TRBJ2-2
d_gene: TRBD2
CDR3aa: CASSSGLAKNTGELFF
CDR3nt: TGCGCCAGCAGCTCGGGACTAGCGAAGAACACCGGGGAGCTGTTTTTT

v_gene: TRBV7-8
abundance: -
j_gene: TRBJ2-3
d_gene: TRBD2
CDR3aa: CASSLARAAGLADTDTQYF
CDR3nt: TGTGCCAGCAGCTTAGCGCGAGCTGCGGGACTAGCGGACACAGATACGCAGTATTTT

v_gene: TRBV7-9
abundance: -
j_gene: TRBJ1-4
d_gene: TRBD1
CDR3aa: CASSLDRGTNEKLFF
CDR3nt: TGTGCCAGCAGCCTCGACAGGGGAACTAATGAAAAACTGTTTTTT